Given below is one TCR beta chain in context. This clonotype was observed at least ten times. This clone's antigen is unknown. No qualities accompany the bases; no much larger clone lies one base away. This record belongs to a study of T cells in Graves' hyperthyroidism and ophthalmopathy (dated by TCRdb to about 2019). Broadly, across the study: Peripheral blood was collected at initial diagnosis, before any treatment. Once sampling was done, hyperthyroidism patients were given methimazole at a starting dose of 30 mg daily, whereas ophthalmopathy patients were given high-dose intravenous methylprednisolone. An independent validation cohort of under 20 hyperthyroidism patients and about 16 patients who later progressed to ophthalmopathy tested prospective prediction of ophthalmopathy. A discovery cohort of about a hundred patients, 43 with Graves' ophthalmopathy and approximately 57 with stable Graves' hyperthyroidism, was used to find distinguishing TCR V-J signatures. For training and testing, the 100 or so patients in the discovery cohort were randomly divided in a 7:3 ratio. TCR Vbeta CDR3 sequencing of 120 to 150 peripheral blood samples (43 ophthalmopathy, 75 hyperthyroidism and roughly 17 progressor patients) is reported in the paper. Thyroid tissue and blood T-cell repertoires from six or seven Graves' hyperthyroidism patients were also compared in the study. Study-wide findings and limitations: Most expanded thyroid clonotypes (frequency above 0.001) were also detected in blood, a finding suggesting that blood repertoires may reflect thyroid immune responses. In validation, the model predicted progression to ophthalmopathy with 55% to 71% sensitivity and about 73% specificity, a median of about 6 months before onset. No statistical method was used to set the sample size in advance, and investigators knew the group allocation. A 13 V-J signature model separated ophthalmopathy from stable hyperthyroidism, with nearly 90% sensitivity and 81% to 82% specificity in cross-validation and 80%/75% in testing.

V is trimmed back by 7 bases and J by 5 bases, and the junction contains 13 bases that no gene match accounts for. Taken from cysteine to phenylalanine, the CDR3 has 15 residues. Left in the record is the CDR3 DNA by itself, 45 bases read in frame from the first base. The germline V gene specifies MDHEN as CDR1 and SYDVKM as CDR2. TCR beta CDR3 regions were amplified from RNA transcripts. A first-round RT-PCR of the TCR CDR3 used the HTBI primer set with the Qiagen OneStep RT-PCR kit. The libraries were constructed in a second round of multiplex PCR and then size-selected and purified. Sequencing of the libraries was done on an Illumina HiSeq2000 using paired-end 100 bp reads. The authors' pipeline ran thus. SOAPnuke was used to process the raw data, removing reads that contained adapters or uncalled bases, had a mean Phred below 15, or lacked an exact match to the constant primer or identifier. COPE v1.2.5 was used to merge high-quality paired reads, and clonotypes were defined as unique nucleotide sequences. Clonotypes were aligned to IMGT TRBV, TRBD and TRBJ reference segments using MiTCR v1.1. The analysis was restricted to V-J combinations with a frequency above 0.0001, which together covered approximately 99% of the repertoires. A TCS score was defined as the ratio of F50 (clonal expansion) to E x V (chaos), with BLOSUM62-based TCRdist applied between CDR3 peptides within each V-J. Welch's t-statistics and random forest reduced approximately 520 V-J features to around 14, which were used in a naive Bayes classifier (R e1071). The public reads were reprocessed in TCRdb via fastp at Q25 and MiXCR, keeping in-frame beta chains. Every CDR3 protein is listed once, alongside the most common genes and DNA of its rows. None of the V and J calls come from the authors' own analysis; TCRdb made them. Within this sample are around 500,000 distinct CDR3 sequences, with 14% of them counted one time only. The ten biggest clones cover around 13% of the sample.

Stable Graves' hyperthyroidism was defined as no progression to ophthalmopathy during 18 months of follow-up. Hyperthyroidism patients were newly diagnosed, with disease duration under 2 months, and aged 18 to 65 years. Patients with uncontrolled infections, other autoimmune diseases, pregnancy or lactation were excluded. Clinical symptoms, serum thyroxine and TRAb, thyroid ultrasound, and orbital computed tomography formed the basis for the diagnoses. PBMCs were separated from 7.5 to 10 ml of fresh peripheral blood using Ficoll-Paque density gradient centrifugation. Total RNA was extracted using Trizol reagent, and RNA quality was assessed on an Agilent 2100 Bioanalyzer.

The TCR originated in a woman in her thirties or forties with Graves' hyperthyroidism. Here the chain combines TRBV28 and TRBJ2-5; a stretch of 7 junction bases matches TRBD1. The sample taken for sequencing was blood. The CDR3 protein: CASTPGGGGGETQYF. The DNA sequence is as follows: TGTGCCAGCACCCCAGGGGGTGGGGGCGGCGAGACCCAGTACTTC.